Following are 30 T cell receptor beta chains from one sample sequenced in a study of cytomegalovirus exposure and HLA in healthy donors. Amplification used 60 Vbeta primers and 13 Jbeta primers. The assay was immunoSEQ multiplex PCR, and TCRdb's table has in-frame clones only and misses some. This sample has about 190,000 clones, with about 80% found just once. Material: PBMCs. Source of these receptors: a middle-aged woman in good health and CMV-seronegative.

This rearrangement joins TRBV14 to TRBJ1-1, with D maybe TRBD1 (6 bases). This CDR3 has 18 residues. CDR1 is SGHDN and CDR2 is FVKESK in the germline V gene. The V end lost 2 bases, the J end lost 0 bases, and 19 bases lay between the germline ends. CDR3 DNA sequence: TGTGCCAGCAGCCAACGTGGGGGGGCAGGGTGGATGAACACTGAAGCTTTCTTT. This gives the protein CASSQRGGAGWMNTEAFF.

The rearrangement joins TRBV5-1 to TRBJ2-5; 12 bases are a match to TRBD2. The junction had 2 bases not matched to a gene; V was cut back by 0 bases and J by 2 bases. CDR1 SGHRS and CDR2 YFSETQ come from the germline V gene. The CDR3 contains 16 residues. The CDR3 is CASSLALAGGQETQYF. As DNA, the CDR3 is TGCGCCAGCAGCTTGGCGCTAGCGGGAGGGCAAGAGACCCAGTACTTC.

As for this clone: The same CDR3 also results from other DNA sequences found in this sample. The V call is TRBV5-1, the J call TRBJ2-1; TRBD1 might be the D (6 bases). Germline loops: CDR1 SGHRS, CDR2 YFSETQ. CDR3 size: 15 residues. Trimming pared 1 base from V and 0 bases from J, leaving 8 bases between. The CDR3 nucleotides are TGCGCCAGCAGCTTGACAGGGAGCTCCTACAATGAGCAGTTCTTC. Amino acid sequence: CASSLTGSSYNEQFF. Full variable domain (outside the CDR3, taken from reference TRBV5-1 and TRBJ2-1): KAGVTQTPRYLIKTRGQQVTLSCSPISGHRSVSWYQQTPGQGLQFLFEYFSETQRNKGNFPGRFSGRQFSNSRSEMNVSTLELGDSALYLCASSLTGSSYNEQFFGPGTRLTVL.

V gene TRBV6-1 combines with J gene TRBJ2-1; a weak D match, TRBD2 (5 bases). The CDR3 covers 15 residues. Germline loops: CDR1 MNHNS, CDR2 SASEGT. Deletions cut 2 bases from V and 4 bases from J, with 12 bases between. The CDR3 region is CASSEFSSGYNEQFF. CDR3 coding DNA: TGTGCCAGCAGTGAATTCTCCAGCGGATACAATGAGCAGTTCTTC.

This chain uses TRBV4-2 with TRBJ2-5; D perhaps matches TRBD1 (6 bases). The CDR3 is 15 amino acids. Trimming pared 0 bases from V and 1 base from J, leaving 9 bases between. CDR1 LGHNA and CDR2 YNFKEQ come from the germline V gene. CDR3 protein: CASSQELTGQETQYF. The CDR3 DNA follows: TGTGCCAGCAGCCAAGAACTGACAGGCCAAGAGACCCAGTACTTC.

The rearrangement joins TRBV6-1 to TRBJ2-2, with a tentative D call TRBD1 (5 bases). This CDR3 spans 15 amino acids. Trimming stripped 5 bases from V and 7 bases from J, with 17 bases between. The V gene's germline CDR1 is MNHNS and CDR2 SASEGT. The CDR3 protein is CASSSRGPSGGELFF. DNA for the CDR3: TGTGCCAGCAGTTCAAGGGGCCCCTCCGGCGGGGAGCTGTTTTTT.

V gene TRBV7-2 combines with J gene TRBJ2-3, with 8 bases identical to TRBD2. From germline, CDR1 is SGHTA and CDR2 FQGNSA. This CDR3 is built from 15 residues. Germline trimming cut 4 bases from V and 0 bases from J; bases unmatched to any gene: 3. Written as DNA, the CDR3 is TGTGCCAGCAGCTCTTCTAGCGGGAGCACAGATACGCAGTATTTT. It codes for CASSSSSGSTDTQYF.

V is TRBV6-5 and J is TRBJ2-2, with D unclear. The CDR3 is 11 amino acids. Trimming removed 10 bases at V and 8 bases at J, with 11 bases between. The V gene's germline CDR1 is MNHEY and CDR2 SVGAGI. As DNA, the CDR3 is TGTGCCACGTTTGACATAGGGGAGCTGTTTTTT. Its protein is CATFDIGELFF.

The rearrangement links TRBV7-9 to TRBJ1-2, with 7 bases fitting TRBD1. Losses at the gene ends were 5 bases for V and 4 bases for J; bases not matched to a gene: 4. Germline V gene sequence: CDR1 SEHNR, CDR2 FQNEAQ (reference sequence). CDR3 size: 13 residues. The CDR3 coding sequence is TGTGCCAGCAGCCGGGACAGCGTCTATGGCTACACCTTC. It specifies CASSRDSVYGYTF.

This clone was detected a few times. The V call is TRBV5-5, the J call TRBJ1-1; D might be TRBD1 (6 bases). The CDR3 has 12 residues. Germline CDR1 reads SGHKS; CDR2 reads YYEKEE (reference sequence). Trimming pared 6 bases from V and 2 bases from J, leaving 8 bases between. CDR3 in amino acids: CASNRVNTEAFF. CDR3 in DNA: TGTGCCAGCAACAGGGTTAACACTGAAGCTTTCTTT. The whole variable domain, remainder taken from reference TRBV5-5 and TRBJ1-1, is DAGVTQSPTHLIKTRGQQVTLRCSPISGHKSVSWYQQVLGQGPQFIFQYYEKEERGRGNFPDRFSARQFPNYSSELNVNALLLGDSALYLCASNRVNTEAFFGQGTRLTVV.

For this clone: This CDR3 fails to terminate in the conserved phenylalanine or tryptophan, so it likely reflects a read error. The DNA is omitted, as the CDR3 cannot be located on it reliably, and the CDR3 follows TCRdb's listing. This chain connects TRBV5-8 to TRBJ1-2; the table names TRBD1, a call not compared with the DNA. Looked up from germline, CDR1 is SGHTS and CDR2 is YDEGEE. A total of 10 residues make up the CDR3, ends included. CDR3: CASSLVDRTT.

CDR3 region: CASSYSRGGGYTF. In nucleotides, the CDR3 is TGTGCCAGCAGTTACTCGCGGGGAGGTGGCTACACCTTC. The V call is TRBV6-5, the J call TRBJ1-2; no firm D call. The V and J ends lost 0 bases and 7 bases respectively, with 9 bases between them. This CDR3 spans 13 amino acids. Looked up from germline, CDR1 is MNHEY and CDR2 is SVGAGI.

There are a few counts of this clone. The rearrangement links TRBV7-2 to TRBJ1-5; D remains unclear. The CDR3 is made up of 14 amino acids. Trimming took off 0 bases at V and 6 bases at J, with 9 bases between the two ends. Germline V gene sequence: CDR1 SGHTA, CDR2 FQGNSA. Here the CDR3 reads CASSLARDAQPQHF. The DNA for the CDR3 is TGTGCCAGCAGCTTAGCGAGGGATGCTCAGCCCCAGCATTTT.

V and J are TRBV27 and TRBJ2-2, with D maybe TRBD2 (6 bases). This CDR3 comprises 13 residues. V lost 5 bases and J 9 bases, leaving 13 bases between the germline ends. Germline CDR1 is MNHEY and CDR2 is SMNVEV (reference sequence). The CDR3 protein is CASSVWEARELFF. The CDR3 bases are TGTGCCAGCAGTGTTTGGGAGGCGCGGGAGCTGTTTTTT.

This clone was picked up one time. The gene calls are TRBV5-4 and TRBJ2-7; TRBD1 agrees at 7 bases. The germline V gene encodes CDR1 SGHNT and CDR2 YYREEE (reference sequence). The length of the CDR3 is 13 residues. Trimming at V came to 0 bases and at J to 5 bases, leaving 2 bases not matched to a gene. The CDR3 protein is CASSLVGGDEQYV. CDR3 DNA: TGTGCCAGCAGCTTGGTAGGGGGCGACGAGCAGTACGTC.

V gene TRBV27 combines with J gene TRBJ2-7; D is possibly TRBD2 (5 bases). This CDR3 region has 14 residues. The V end lost 3 bases, the J end lost 0 bases, and 9 bases lay between the germline ends. The germline V gene has CDR1 MNHEY and CDR2 SMNVEV (reference sequence). DNA of the CDR3: TGTGCCAGCAGTTTCGGGGAGAGCTCCTACGAGCAGTACTTC. It specifies CASSFGESSYEQYF.

The chain couples TRBV6-1 to TRBJ1-1; no firm D call. Deletions cut 1 base from V and 10 bases from J, with 16 bases between. The germline CDR1 and CDR2 sequences are MNHNS and SASEGT. The CDR3 runs to 14 residues. CDR3 DNA sequence: TGTGCCAGCAGTGAAGATCTTACGAGGGTTGTAGCTTTCTTT. The encoded protein is CASSEDLTRVVAFF.

This clone was seen more than once but under ten times. The CDR3 DNA reads as TGTGCCAGCAGTTACGAGGCGGACAGCACCTACTATGGCTACACCTTC. Protein: CASSYEADSTYYGYTF. V usage is TRBV6-5 and J usage is TRBJ1-2, with D possibly TRBD1 on 6 matching bases. V lost 2 bases and J 3 bases, leaving 16 bases between the germline ends. Germline assignment: CDR1 MNHEY and CDR2 SVGAGI. CDR3 length: 16 amino acids.

On this clone: The germline gene is not matched at one end of the junction; a read error may be the cause. The chain uses TRBV7-9 and TRBJ1-5; possibly TRBD1 for D (6 bases). Germline V lookup: CDR1 SEHNR, CDR2 FQNEAQ (reference sequence). The CDR3 has 15 residues. The CDR3 here is CSSSPQQGSPQPQHF. In DNA, the CDR3 is TGTTCCAGCAGCCCTCAGCAGGGGTCCCCTCAGCCCCAGCATTTT.

The gene calls are TRBV11-3 and TRBJ2-1; possible D gene TRBD2, 5 bases. The CDR3 sequence is 14 residues long. V lost 0 bases to trimming and J lost 9 bases, with 12 bases between them. CDR1 and CDR2 (germline): SGHNT, YENEEA. CDR3 protein: CASSLDAASREQFF. The CDR3 coding sequence is TGTGCCAGCAGCTTAGATGCGGCTAGCCGTGAGCAGTTCTTC.

This clone was seen only once. This chain uses TRBV21-1 with TRBJ2-7; TRBD2 reflects the table's D call only, with no check against the DNA. TRBV21-1 is a pseudogene. The CDR3 loop spans 15 amino acids. CDR3 sequence reads: CASTGGALADIEQYV. The CDR3 DNA is TGTGCCAGCACCGGCGGTGCCCTAGCGGATATTGAGCAGTACGTC.

CDR3 coding DNA: TGTGCCTGGAGTGTCATTCCTACGCGGGACACTGAAGCTTTCTTT. Amino acids: CAWSVIPTRDTEAFF. The chain is built from TRBV30 and TRBJ1-1; D is uncertain. The CDR3 runs 15 residues. V was cut by 0 bases and J by 3 bases, with 14 bases left in between. CDR1 and CDR2 from the germline V gene are GTSNPN and SVGIG (reference sequence).

As DNA, the CDR3 is TGTGCCAGCAGCGTAGACCTAGCCTACACAGATACGCAGTATTTT. Encoded protein: CASSVDLAYTDTQYF. V gene TRBV9 combines with J gene TRBJ2-3; a weak D match, TRBD2 (5 bases). V shed 0 bases and J shed 2 bases, with 10 bases lying between them. The CDR3 spans 15 residues. In germline, CDR1 is SGDLS, CDR2 YYNGEE.

This clone occurred once. The chain recombines TRBV30 with TRBJ1-2; D remains ambiguous. V lost 4 bases and J 4 bases, leaving 13 bases between the germline ends. The CDR3 consists of 13 residues. The germline V gene encodes CDR1 GTSNPN and CDR2 SVGIG (reference sequence). This CDR3 reads CAWTRGSSYGYTF. The CDR3 DNA reads TGTGCCTGGACTCGGGGATCAAGCTATGGCTACACCTTC.

This rearrangement joins TRBV5-1 to TRBJ2-1; 10 nucleotides agree with TRBD2. The CDR3 runs 19 residues. Unmatched junction bases numbered 22, after V lost 4 bases and J lost 9 bases. CDR1 is SGHRS, CDR2 YFSETQ, per germline. This CDR3 reads CASSHGQVLAGGFASEQFF. Here the CDR3 DNA reads TGCGCCAGCAGCCACGGACAGGTTTTAGCGGGAGGCTTCGCAAGTGAGCAGTTCTTC.

The rearrangement uses TRBV11-3 and TRBJ2-7, with D hard to call. Trimming shortened V by 0 bases and J by 0 bases, and 6 bases separated the two germline ends. The length of the CDR3 is 14 residues. The germline CDR1 and CDR2 sequences are SGHNT and YENEEA. CDR3 in amino acids: CASSLDAGSYEQYF. The CDR3 nucleotides are TGTGCCAGCAGCTTAGACGCAGGCTCCTACGAGCAGTACTTC.

The chain employs TRBV7-9 and TRBJ1-1; TRBD1 matches 8 bases. Trimming removed 6 bases from V and 3 bases from J; junction bases left unmatched: 3. This CDR3 comprises 13 residues. The V gene's germline CDR1 is SEHNR and CDR2 FQNEAQ (reference sequence). CDR3 in amino acids: CASSLDRDTEAFF. CDR3 coding DNA: TGTGCCAGCAGTTTGGACAGGGACACTGAAGCTTTCTTT.

V usage is TRBV18 and J usage is TRBJ2-7; 12 nucleotides align to TRBD1. V lost 6 bases to trimming and J lost 5 bases; unmatched junction nucleotides: 11. This CDR3 contains 16 residues. Germline V gene lookup returns CDR1 KGHSH and CDR2 LQKENI. For the CDR3, the DNA is TGTGCCAGCTCCCTTCCCGGGACAGGGGGCCGCAACGAGCAGTACTTC. Amino acids: CASSLPGTGGRNEQYF.

The rearrangement links TRBV19 to TRBJ2-1, with 14 bases fitting TRBD2. The CDR3 extends over 14 amino acids. V shed 5 bases, J shed 8 bases, and the junction held 2 bases outside the gene matches. Germline V gene lookup returns CDR1 LNHDA and CDR2 SQIVND (reference sequence). The CDR3 nucleotides are TGTGCCAGTAGTCAGACTAGCGGGAGGGATGAGCAGTTCTTC. Translation gives CASSQTSGRDEQFF.

The V gene is TRBV11-2, the J gene TRBJ1-5; D is unresolved. Trimming stripped 5 bases from V and 3 bases from J, with 8 bases between. Germline assignment: CDR1 SGHAT and CDR2 FQNNGV. The CDR3 is 13 amino acids. The CDR3 sequence: CASSLDFNQPQHF. The CDR3 nucleotides read TGTGCCAGCAGCCTCGACTTCAATCAGCCCCAGCATTTT.